This TCR beta chain was found in a study of cytomegalovirus exposure and HLA in healthy donors. The study ran its PCR with 60 Vbeta and 13 Jbeta primers. Here immunoSEQ multiplex PCR was the method, and the copy in TCRdb shows in-frame clones only, minus some. The data hold 110,000 to 150,000 clones, with about 74% observed a single time. The CDR3 totals 15 residues. Germline V gene lookup returns CDR1 LGHNA and CDR2 YNFKEQ. Trimming cost V 1 base and J 2 bases, with 11 bases left between them. Sequenced sample: PBMCs. The source of this sequence is a young man in good health and CMV-seropositive. V is TRBV4-2 and J is TRBJ1-2; TRBD1 is a possible D gene (5 bases). The CDR3 region has the DNA TGTGCCAGCAGCCAAGCGCCAGGGCCAAACTATGGCTACACCTTC. Translation: CASSQAPGPNYGYTF.